This TCR beta chain was observed in a study of tumor-infiltrating lymphocytes in primary liver carcinoma. As to this clonotype: The junction departs from germline at one end; a sequencing error may be responsible.

Germline DNA was extracted alongside blood RNA, which was obtained from unsorted whole blood. Total RNA amounting to roughly 450 ng was the source from which TCR beta cDNA was made with a constant-region primer. For TCR beta, libraries were produced by three nested multiplex PCR rounds using slightly modified ARM-PCR. TCRdb reprocessed the multiplex PCR reads with MiXCR, giving one entry per CDR3 protein. Among 300,000 to 400,000 distinct CDR3 sequences listed, 65% were seen once. This receptor was identified in a man between 35 and 55 years old with primary liver carcinoma and hepatitis B virus infection. Sample: peripheral blood.

CDR3 sequence reads: CASSLAADPNTEAVF. Here the CDR3 DNA reads TGTGCCAGCAGCTTAGCTGCGGACCCAAACACTGAAGCTGTCTTT. J is TRBJ1-1 and V is TRBV11-1; no clear D gene. Germline V gene lookup returns CDR1 SGHAT and CDR2 FQDESV (reference sequence). The CDR3 spans 15 residues. The variable domain in full, completed from reference TRBV11-1 and TRBJ1-1, reads EAEVAQSPRYKITEKSQAVAFWCDPISGHATLYWYRQILGQGPELLVQFQDESVVDDSQLPKDRFSAERLKGVDSTLKIQPAELGDSAMYLCASSLAADPNTEAVFGQGTRLTVV.